Listed below are T cell receptor beta chains from one sample, sequenced in a study of Tregs in tolerant kidney transplant recipients. The repertoire was sequenced with immunoSEQ multiplex PCR; TCRdb's copy has only in-frame clones and lacks some. The sample consists of tens of thousands of clones, about 90% of them appearing once. The sample comprised Tregs from blood. The receptors were gathered from a human donor in good health. CDR3s include the opening cysteine and the closing phenylalanine or tryptophan. A D gene is named only where the DNA matches it firmly. Clone size is shown for a subset of rows, as once, few, many or a class of expanded clone.

v_gene	abundance	j_gene	d_gene	CDR3aa	CDR3nt
TRBV18	-	TRBJ2-1	-	CASSPAADNEQFF	TGTGCCAGCTCACCCGCAGCCGACAATGAGCAGTTCTTC
TRBV21-1	-	TRBJ2-1	-	CASSKESSGSPGNNEQFF	TGTGCCAGCAGCAAAGAGTCGTCAGGCAGCCCGGGCAACAATGAGCAGTTCTTC
TRBV7-9	-	TRBJ1-6	-	CASSLEFIYSPLHF	TGTGCCAGCAGCTTAGAGTTTATCTATTCACCCCTCCACTTT
TRBV5-1	-	TRBJ2-7	TRBD2	CASSWPSGGGYEQYF	TGCGCCAGCAGCTGGCCTAGCGGGGGCGGATACGAGCAGTACTTC
TRBV7-8	-	TRBJ2-5	TRBD1	CASSSDRGTKETQYF	TGTGCCAGCAGCTCGGACAGGGGTACCAAAGAGACCCAGTACTTC
TRBV5-6	-	TRBJ2-5	TRBD2	CASSLLAGEEETQYF	TGTGCCAGCAGCTTGCTAGCGGGAGAAGAGGAGACCCAGTACTTC
TRBV19	once	TRBJ2-5	TRBD1	CASSTRTGGKTQYF	TGTGCCAGTAGTACACGGACAGGGGGCAAGACCCAGTACTTC
TRBV6-1	few	TRBJ1-3	-	CASPGAGNTIYF	TGTGCCAGTCCAGGGGCTGGAAACACCATATATTTT
TRBV10-1	-	TRBJ2-1	TRBD2	CASSNARTSGSPKEQFF	TGCGCCAGCTCGAATGCTAGGACTAGCGGGAGTCCAAAGGAGCAGTTCTTC
TRBV7-9	-	TRBJ1-1	-	CASSFSRGTEAFF	TGTGCCAGCAGCTTTTCCCGGGGCACTGAAGCTTTCTTT
TRBV2	-	TRBJ2-1	-	CASSPEQGNEQFF	TGTGCCAGCAGTCCGGAACAGGGTAATGAGCAGTTCTTC
TRBV2	-	TRBJ1-2	TRBD1	CASRPETGEGGYTF	TGTGCCAGCAGGCCAGAGACAGGGGAAGGGGGCTACACCTTC
TRBV19	-	TRBJ1-2	TRBD1	CASSIRGQGWFYGYTF	TGTGCCAGTAGTATCCGGGGACAGGGTTGGTTCTATGGCTACACCTTC
TRBV5-5	-	TRBJ1-2	-	CASSRFRDLQTWGYTF	TGTGCCAGCAGCCGATTCCGGGACCTACAGACCTGGGGCTACACCTTC
TRBV5-4	-	TRBJ1-2	TRBD1	CATTSGTEIGYTF	TGTGCCACCACATCCGGGACAGAAATTGGCTACACCTTC
TRBV5-1	-	TRBJ1-4	TRBD1	CASSQMTGAGEKLFF	TGCGCCAGCAGCCAGATGACAGGGGCGGGTGAAAAACTGTTTTTT
TRBV5-4	-	TRBJ1-4	-	CASSPSPSRATNEKLFF	TGTGCCAGCAGCCCCTCGCCCTCCAGGGCAACTAATGAAAAACTGTTTTTT
TRBV19	large	TRBJ1-1	-	CASSRYTEAFF	TGTGCCAGTAGTAGGTACACTGAAGCTTTCTTT
TRBV19	-	TRBJ2-3	TRBD2	CASRLAVTDTQYF	TGTGCCAGTAGGCTAGCGGTAACAGATACGCAGTATTTT
TRBV4-2	-	TRBJ2-6	TRBD1	CASSQDGTGSGANVLTF	TGTGCCAGCAGCCAGGACGGGACAGGGTCAGGGGCCAACGTCCTGACTTTC
TRBV15	-	TRBJ2-4	-	CATSTWGGDLAKNIQYF	TGTGCCACCAGCACGTGGGGGGGCGATCTAGCCAAAAACATTCAGTACTTC
TRBV9	few	TRBJ2-2	TRBD2	CASSPRGAGGTGELFF	TGTGCCAGCAGCCCCCGTGGAGCGGGGGGCACCGGGGAGCTGTTTTTT
TRBV6-5	-	TRBJ1-3	-	CASSRQRSGNTIYF	TGTGCCAGCAGCAGACAGCGCTCTGGAAACACCATATATTTT
TRBV4-1	-	TRBJ2-7	-	CASSPQSQAEGEQYF	TGCGCCAGCAGCCCTCAATCTCAGGCAGAGGGAGAGCAGTACTTC
TRBV18	-	TRBJ2-7	-	CASSPGPLGFDEQYF	TGTGCCAGCTCACCGGGACCATTGGGGTTCGACGAGCAGTACTTC
TRBV10-3	-	TRBJ2-3	-	CAISLGDTQYF	TGTGCCATCAGTTTGGGGGATACGCAGTATTTT